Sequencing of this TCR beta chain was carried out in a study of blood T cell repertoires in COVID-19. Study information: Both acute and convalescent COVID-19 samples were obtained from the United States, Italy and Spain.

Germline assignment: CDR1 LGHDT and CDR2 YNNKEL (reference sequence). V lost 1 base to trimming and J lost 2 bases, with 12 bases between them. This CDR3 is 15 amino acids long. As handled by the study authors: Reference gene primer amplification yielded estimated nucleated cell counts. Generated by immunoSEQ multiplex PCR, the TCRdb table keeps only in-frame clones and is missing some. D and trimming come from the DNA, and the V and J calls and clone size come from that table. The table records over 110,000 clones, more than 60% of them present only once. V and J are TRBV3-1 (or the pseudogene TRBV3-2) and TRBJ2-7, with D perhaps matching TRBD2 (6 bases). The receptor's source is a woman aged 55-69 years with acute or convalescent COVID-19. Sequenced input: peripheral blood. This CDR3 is CASSQGGERAYEQYF. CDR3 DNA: TGTGCCAGCAGCCAAGGGGGGGAGAGAGCCTACGAGCAGTACTTC.